The next 4 T cell receptor beta chains were all read from a single sample in a study of shared clonotypes between healthy human individuals. Clones were sequenced by immunoSEQ multiplex PCR, and TCRdb holds only the in-frame ones, with some missing. The table lists about 2.1 million clones, 80% to 95% of them singletons. Terminally differentiated effector memory CD45RA+ cells were excluded by CCR7 positive selection of CD45RO-negative cells. Sample: naive CD8+ T cells from PBMCs. Receptors were obtained from a man aged 18 to 29 in good health. Some clones in this sample may be carry-over from other donors' samples.

The CDR3 region has the DNA TGTGCCAGCAGCTTAGGGTATCGGGGCCAAATGAACACTGAAGCTTTCTTT. This translates into CASSLGYRGQMNTEAFF. This sequence joins TRBV7-9 and TRBJ1-1; a possible D gene is TRBD1 (5 bases). The CDR3 length is 17 residues. The ends were cut back, 1 base at V and 0 bases at J, with 15 bases in the middle. Germline V CDR1 and CDR2: SEHNR, FQNEAQ (reference sequence).

This chain links TRBV7-2 with TRBJ2-7, with 8 nucleotides matching TRBD1. This CDR3 is 15 amino acids long. The germline V gene encodes CDR1 SGHTA and CDR2 FQGNSA. The ends lost 1 base at V and 2 bases at J; junction bases unmatched: 4. The CDR3 DNA is TGTGCCAGCAGCTTAGGGTGGACAGGGACCTACGAGCAGTACTTC. Its protein is CASSLGWTGTYEQYF. Filled out from reference TRBV7-2 and TRBJ2-7, the complete variable domain reads GAGVSQSPSNKVTEKGKDVELRCDPISGHTALYWYRQSLGQGLEFLIYFQGNSAPDKSGLPSDRFSAERTGGSVSTLTIQRTQQEDSAVYLCASSLGWTGTYEQYFGPGTRLTVT.

The J gene is TRBJ2-1, the V gene TRBV9; TRBD1 matches at 10 bases. The CDR3 spans 17 residues. With V trimmed by 4 bases and J by 2 bases, 9 bases remained unmatched. The germline V gene has CDR1 SGDLS and CDR2 YYNGEE. DNA for the CDR3: TGTGCCAGCAGCCCTCTACCGGGACAGGGGCCCTACAATGAGCAGTTCTTC. Translating it yields CASSPLPGQGPYNEQFF. The full variable domain, its missing parts supplied by reference TRBV9 and TRBJ2-1, is DSGVTQTPKHLITATGQRVTLRCSPRSGDLSVYWYQQSLDQGLQFLIQYYNGEERAKGNILERFSAQQFPDLHSELNLSSLELGDSALYFCASSPLPGQGPYNEQFFGPGTRLTVL.

The chain joins TRBV7-8 to TRBJ1-5; D perhaps matches TRBD1 (5 bases). Germline lookup yields CDR1 SGHVS and CDR2 FQNEAQ. V lost 2 bases, J lost 3 bases, and 17 bases lay in between. The CDR3 runs 17 residues. Here the CDR3 DNA reads TGTGCCAGCAGCTTAAATCCAGGGACGAATATCAATCAGCCCCAGCATTTT. Translated: CASSLNPGTNINQPQHF.